The clone carrying this TCR beta chain was recorded a few times. Its antigen is unknown. The data originate from a study of T cells after yellow fever vaccination. Study summary: SMART-Seq v4 Ultra Low Input prepared the low-cell-number fractions.

The germline V gene encodes CDR1 MNHEY and CDR2 SMNVEV (reference sequence). V was cut by 3 bases and J by 3 bases, with 9 bases left in between. The CDR3 has 13 residues. UMIs and a universal primer site were added when TCR cDNA was made by 5'RACE template switching. From the 5' RACE reads, TCRdb called clonotypes with MiXCR, one entry per CDR3 protein. The repertoire holds 400,000 to 650,000 distinct CDR3 sequences, with 21% as singletons. Study-level findings and limits: Detected again after the booster were most primary-vaccination clones, at nearly 97% CD4 and 80% to 90% CD8.

This material consisted of PBMCs, taken 21 days after the first yellow fever vaccination. This TCR derives from a man in his late teens or twenties who received the YFV17D yellow fever vaccine. The rearrangement joins TRBV27 to TRBJ2-7; D remains ambiguous. The CDR3 DNA is TGTGCCAGCAGTTTTACGAGCCTCTACGAGCAGTACTTC. It specifies CASSFTSLYEQYF.